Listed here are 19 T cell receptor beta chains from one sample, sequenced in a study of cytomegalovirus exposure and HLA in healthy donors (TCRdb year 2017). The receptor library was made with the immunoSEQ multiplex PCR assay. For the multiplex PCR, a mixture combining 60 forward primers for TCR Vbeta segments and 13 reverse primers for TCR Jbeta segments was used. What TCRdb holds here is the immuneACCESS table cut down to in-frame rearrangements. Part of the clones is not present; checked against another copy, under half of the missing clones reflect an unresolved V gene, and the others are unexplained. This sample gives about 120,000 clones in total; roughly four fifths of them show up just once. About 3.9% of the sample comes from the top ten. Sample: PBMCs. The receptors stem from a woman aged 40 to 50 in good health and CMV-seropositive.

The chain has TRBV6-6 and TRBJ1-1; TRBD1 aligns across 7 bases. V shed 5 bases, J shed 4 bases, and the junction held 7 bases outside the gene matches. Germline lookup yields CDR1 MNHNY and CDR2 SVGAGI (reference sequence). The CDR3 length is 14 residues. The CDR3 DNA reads TGTGCCAGCAGTCGTGGGACAGATCGCACTGAAGCTTTCTTT. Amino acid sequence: CASSRGTDRTEAFF.

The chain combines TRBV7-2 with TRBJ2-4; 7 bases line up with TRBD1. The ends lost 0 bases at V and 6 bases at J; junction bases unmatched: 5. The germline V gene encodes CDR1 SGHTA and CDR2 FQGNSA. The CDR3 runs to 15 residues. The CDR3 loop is CASSLARGLGNIQYF. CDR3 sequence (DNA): TGTGCCAGCAGCTTAGCGAGGGGGCTGGGAAACATTCAGTACTTC.

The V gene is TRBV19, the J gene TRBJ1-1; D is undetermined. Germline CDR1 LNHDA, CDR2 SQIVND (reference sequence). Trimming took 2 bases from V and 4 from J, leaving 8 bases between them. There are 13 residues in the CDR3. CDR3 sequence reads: CASSIRVVTEAFF. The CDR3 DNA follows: TGTGCCAGTAGTATACGGGTCGTCACTGAAGCTTTCTTT.

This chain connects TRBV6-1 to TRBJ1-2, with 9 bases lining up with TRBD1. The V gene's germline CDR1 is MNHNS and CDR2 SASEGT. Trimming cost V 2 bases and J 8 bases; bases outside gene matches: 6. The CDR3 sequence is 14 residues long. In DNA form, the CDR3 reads TGTGCCAGCAGTGAAAACAGGGGGCGTTGGGGCTACACCTTC. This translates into CASSENRGRWGYTF.

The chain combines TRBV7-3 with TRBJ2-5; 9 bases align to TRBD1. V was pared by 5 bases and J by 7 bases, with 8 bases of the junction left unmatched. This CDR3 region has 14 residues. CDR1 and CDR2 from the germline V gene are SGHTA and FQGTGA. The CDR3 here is CASSKGQGWGTQYF. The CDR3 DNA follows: TGTGCCAGCAGCAAGGGACAGGGTTGGGGGACCCAGTACTTC.

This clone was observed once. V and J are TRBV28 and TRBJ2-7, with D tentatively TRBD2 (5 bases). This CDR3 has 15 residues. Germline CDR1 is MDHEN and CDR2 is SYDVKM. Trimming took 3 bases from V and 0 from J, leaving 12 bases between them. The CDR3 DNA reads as TGTGCCAGCAGTTTTCGAGGGCCCAGCTCCTACGAGCAGTACTTC. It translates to CASSFRGPSSYEQYF.

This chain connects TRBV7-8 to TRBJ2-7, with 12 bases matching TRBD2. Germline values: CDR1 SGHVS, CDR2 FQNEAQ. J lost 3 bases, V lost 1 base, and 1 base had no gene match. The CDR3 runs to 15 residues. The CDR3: CASSLGLAGDYEQYF. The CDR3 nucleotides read TGTGCCAGCAGCTTAGGACTAGCGGGAGACTACGAGCAGTACTTC.

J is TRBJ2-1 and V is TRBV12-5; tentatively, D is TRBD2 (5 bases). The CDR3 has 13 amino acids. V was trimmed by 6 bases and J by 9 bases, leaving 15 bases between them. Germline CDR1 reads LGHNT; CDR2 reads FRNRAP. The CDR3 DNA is TGTGCTAGTGGCCCAGACTACTTTGGTGAGCAGTTCTTC. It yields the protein CASGPDYFGEQFF.

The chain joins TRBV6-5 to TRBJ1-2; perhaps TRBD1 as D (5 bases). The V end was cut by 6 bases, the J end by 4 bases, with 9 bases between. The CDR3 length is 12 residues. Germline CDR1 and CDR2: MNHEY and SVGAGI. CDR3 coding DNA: TGTGCCAGCAGGACAGACCTCTATGGCTACACCTTC. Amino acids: CASRTDLYGYTF.

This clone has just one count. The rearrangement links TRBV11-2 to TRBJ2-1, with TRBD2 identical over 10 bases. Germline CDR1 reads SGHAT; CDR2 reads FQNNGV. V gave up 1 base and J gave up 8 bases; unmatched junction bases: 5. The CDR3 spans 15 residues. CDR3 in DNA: TGTGCCAGCAGCTTAGGCCCTAGCGGGAGCTATGAGCAGTTCTTC. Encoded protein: CASSLGPSGSYEQFF.

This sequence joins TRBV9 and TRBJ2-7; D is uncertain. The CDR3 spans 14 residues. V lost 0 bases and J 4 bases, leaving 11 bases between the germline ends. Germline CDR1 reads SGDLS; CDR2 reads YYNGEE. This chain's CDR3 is CASSVGSEVYEQYF. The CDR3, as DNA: TGTGCCAGCAGCGTAGGGAGCGAGGTGTACGAGCAGTACTTC.

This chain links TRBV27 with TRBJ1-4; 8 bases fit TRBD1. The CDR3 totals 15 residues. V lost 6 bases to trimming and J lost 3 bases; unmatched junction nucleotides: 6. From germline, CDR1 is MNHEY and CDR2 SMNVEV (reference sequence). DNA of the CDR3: TGTGCCAGCAGCTACGACAGGGGAGCTAATGAAAAACTGTTTTTT. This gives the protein CASSYDRGANEKLFF.

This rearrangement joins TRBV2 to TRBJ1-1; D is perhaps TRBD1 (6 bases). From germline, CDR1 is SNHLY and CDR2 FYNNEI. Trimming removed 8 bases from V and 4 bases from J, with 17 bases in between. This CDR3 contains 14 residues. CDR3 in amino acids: CASSKRTDSTEAFF. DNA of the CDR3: TGTGCCAGCTCCAAGAGGACAGACAGCACTGAAGCTTTCTTT. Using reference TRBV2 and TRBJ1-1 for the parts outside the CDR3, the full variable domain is EPEVTQTPSHQVTQMGQEVILRCVPISNHLYFYWYRQILGQKVEFLVSFYNNEISEKSEIFDDQFSVERPDGSNFTLKIRSTKLEDSAMYFCASSKRTDSTEAFFGQGTRLTVV.

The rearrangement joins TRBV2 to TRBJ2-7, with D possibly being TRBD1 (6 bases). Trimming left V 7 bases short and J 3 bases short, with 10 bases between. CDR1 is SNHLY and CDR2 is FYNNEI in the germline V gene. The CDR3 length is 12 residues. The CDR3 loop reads CASIVRGYEQYF. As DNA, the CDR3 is TGTGCCAGCATCGTCAGGGGCTACGAGCAGTACTTC.

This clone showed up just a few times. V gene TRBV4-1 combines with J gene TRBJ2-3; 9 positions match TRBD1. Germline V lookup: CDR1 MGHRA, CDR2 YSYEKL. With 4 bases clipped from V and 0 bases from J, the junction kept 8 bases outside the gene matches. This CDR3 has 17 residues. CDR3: CASSRQGGTSSTDTQYF. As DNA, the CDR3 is TGCGCCAGCAGCCGACAGGGGGGGACCTCTAGCACAGATACGCAGTATTTT.

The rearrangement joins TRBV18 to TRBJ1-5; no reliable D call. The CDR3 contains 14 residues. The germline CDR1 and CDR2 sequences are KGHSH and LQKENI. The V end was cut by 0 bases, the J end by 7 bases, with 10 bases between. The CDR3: CASSPPGGGQPQHF. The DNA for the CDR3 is TGTGCCAGCTCACCACCGGGAGGAGGCCAGCCCCAGCATTTT.

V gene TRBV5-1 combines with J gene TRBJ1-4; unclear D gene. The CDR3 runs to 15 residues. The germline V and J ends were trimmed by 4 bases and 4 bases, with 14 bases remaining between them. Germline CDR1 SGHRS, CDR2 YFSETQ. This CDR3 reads CASSEEARNNEKLFF. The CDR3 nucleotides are TGCGCCAGCAGCGAGGAGGCCAGAAATAATGAAAAACTGTTTTTT.

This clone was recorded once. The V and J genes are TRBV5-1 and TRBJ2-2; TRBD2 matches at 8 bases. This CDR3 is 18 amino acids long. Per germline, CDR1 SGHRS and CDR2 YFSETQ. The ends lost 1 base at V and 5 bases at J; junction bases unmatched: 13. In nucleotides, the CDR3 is TGCGCCAGCAGCTTGTCAGCCGGTCGGGAGGGCGCTACCGGGGAGCTGTTTTTT. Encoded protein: CASSLSAGREGATGELFF.

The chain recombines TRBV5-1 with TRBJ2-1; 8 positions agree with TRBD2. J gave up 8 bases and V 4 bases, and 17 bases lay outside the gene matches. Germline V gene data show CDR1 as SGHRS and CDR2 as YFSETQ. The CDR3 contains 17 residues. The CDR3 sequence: CASSHFRAGDLKDEQFF. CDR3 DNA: TGCGCCAGCAGCCACTTTCGAGCGGGAGACCTAAAGGATGAGCAGTTCTTC. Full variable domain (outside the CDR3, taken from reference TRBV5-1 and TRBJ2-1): KAGVTQTPRYLIKTRGQQVTLSCSPISGHRSVSWYQQTPGQGLQFLFEYFSETQRNKGNFPGRFSGRQFSNSRSEMNVSTLELGDSALYLCASSHFRAGDLKDEQFFGPGTRLTVL.